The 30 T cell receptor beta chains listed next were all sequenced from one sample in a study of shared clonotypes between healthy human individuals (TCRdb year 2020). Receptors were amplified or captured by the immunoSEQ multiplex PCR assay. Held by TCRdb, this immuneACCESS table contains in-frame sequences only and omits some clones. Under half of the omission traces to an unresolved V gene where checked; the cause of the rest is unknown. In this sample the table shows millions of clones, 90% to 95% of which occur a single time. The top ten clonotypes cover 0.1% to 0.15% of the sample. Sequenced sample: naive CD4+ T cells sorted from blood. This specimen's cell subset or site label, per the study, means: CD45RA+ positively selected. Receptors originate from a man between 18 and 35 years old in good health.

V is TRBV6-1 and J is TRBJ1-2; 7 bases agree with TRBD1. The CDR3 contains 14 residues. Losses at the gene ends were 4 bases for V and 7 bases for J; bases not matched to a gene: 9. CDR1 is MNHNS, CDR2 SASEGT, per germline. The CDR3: CASSVGGGSFGYTF. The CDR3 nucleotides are TGTGCCAGCAGTGTGGGAGGGGGCTCCTTTGGCTACACCTTC.

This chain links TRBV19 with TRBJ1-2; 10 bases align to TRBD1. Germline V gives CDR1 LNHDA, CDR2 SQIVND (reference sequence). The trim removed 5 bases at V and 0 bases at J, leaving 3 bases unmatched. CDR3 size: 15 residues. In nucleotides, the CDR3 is TGTGCCAGTAGTCCGGGGACAGGGGCTAACTATGGCTACACCTTC. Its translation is CASSPGTGANYGYTF.

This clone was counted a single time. Here the CDR3 DNA reads TGTGCCAGCTCACCATTCCACGCGGGAGGTAGCACAGATACGCAGTATTTT. This sequence encodes CASSPFHAGGSTDTQYF. The genes are TRBV18 and TRBJ2-3; TRBD2 agrees at 8 bases. Trimming cost V 2 bases and J 0 bases; bases outside gene matches: 7. The CDR3 totals 17 residues. Germline CDR1 and CDR2: KGHSH and LQKENI.

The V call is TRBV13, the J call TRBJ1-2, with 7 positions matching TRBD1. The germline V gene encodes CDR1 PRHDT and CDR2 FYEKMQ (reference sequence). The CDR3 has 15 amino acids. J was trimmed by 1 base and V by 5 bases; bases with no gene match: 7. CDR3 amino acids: CASSTRQGYNYGYTF. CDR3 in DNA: TGTGCCAGCAGCACACGACAGGGTTATAACTATGGCTACACCTTC.

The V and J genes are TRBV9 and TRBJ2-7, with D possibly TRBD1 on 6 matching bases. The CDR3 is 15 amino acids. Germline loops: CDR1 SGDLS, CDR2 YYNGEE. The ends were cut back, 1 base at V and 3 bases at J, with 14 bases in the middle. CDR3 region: CASSVTTGSLYEQYF. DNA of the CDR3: TGTGCCAGCAGCGTAACAACAGGGTCCCTCTACGAGCAGTACTTC.

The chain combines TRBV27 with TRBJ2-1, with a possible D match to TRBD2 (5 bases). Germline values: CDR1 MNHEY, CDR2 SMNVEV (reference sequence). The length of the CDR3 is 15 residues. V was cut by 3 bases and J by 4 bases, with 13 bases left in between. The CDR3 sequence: CASSLSGLGYNEQFF. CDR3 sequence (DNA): TGTGCCAGCAGTTTGTCGGGGTTGGGATACAATGAGCAGTTCTTC.

CDR3 residues: CASSLGSGHYEQYF. CDR3 DNA: TGTGCCAGCAGCTTAGGTTCGGGGCACTACGAGCAGTACTTC. This sequence joins TRBV5-6 and TRBJ2-7; D is perhaps TRBD1 or TRBD2 (5 bases each). Looked up from germline, CDR1 is SGHDT and CDR2 is YYEEEE. Trimming took 2 bases from V and 3 from J, leaving 12 bases between them. The CDR3 contains 14 residues.

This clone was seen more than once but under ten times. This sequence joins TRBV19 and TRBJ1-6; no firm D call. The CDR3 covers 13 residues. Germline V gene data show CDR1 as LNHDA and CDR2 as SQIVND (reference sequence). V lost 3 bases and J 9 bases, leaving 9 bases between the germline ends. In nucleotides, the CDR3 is TGTGCCAGTAGTATCGGGGATGCTTCACCCCTCCACTTT. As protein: CASSIGDASPLHF. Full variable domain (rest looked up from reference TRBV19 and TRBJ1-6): DGGITQSPKYLFRKEGQNVTLSCEQNLNHDAMYWYRQDPGQGLRLIYYSQIVNDFQKGDIAEGYSVSREKKESFPLTVTSAQKNPTAFYLCASSIGDASPLHFGNGTRLTVT.

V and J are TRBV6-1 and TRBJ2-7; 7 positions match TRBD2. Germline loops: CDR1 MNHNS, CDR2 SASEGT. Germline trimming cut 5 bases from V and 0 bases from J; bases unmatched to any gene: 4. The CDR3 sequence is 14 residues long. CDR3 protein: CASSRLADSYEQYF. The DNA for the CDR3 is TGTGCCAGCAGTCGACTAGCAGACTCCTACGAGCAGTACTTC.

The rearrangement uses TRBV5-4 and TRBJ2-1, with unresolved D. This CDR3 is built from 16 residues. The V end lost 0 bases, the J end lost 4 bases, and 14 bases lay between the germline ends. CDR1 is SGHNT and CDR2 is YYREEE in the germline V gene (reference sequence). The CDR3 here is CASSLGGSQAYNEQFF. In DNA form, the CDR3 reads TGTGCCAGCAGCTTGGGAGGAAGCCAAGCGTACAATGAGCAGTTCTTC.

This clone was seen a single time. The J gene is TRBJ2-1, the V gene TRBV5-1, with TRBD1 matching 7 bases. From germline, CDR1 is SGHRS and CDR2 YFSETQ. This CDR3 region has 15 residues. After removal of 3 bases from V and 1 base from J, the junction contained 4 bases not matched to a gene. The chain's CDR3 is CASSSGQTSYNEQFF. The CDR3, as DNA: TGCGCCAGCAGCTCGGGACAGACTTCCTACAATGAGCAGTTCTTC.

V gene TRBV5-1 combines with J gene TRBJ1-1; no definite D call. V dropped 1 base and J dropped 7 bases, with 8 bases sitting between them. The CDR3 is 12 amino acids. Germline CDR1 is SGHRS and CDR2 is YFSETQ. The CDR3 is CASSLLGIEAFF. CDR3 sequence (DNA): TGCGCCAGCAGCTTGTTGGGGATTGAAGCTTTCTTT.

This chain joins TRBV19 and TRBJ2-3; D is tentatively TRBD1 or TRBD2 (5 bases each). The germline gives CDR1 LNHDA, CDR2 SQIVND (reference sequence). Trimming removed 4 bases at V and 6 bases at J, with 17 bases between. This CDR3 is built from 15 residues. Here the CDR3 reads CASSKAGKEDDTQYF. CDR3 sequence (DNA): TGTGCCAGTAGTAAGGCAGGGAAGGAGGATGATACGCAGTATTTT.

The chain's CDR3 is CASALDSSWRNQPQHF. The CDR3 DNA reads as TGTGCCAGCGCACTAGACAGTAGCTGGCGCAATCAGCCCCAGCATTTT. This rearrangement joins TRBV19 to TRBJ1-5; TRBD1 is a possible D gene (5 bases). Trimming cost V 9 bases and J 2 bases, with 20 bases left between them. The germline CDR1 and CDR2 sequences are LNHDA and SQIVND (reference sequence). There are 16 residues in the CDR3.

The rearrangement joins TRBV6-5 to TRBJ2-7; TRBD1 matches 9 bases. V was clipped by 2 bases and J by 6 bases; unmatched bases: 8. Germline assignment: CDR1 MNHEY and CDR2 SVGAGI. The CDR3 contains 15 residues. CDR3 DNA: TGTGCCAGCAGTTACGCCGGGACAGGGTCTATCGAGCAGTACTTC. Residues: CASSYAGTGSIEQYF.

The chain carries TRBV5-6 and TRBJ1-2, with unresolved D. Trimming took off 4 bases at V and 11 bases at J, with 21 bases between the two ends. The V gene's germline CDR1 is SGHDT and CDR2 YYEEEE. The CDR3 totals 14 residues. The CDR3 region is CASSGKKQDGRYTF. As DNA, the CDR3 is TGTGCCAGCAGCGGTAAGAAGCAGGACGGGCGGTACACCTTC.

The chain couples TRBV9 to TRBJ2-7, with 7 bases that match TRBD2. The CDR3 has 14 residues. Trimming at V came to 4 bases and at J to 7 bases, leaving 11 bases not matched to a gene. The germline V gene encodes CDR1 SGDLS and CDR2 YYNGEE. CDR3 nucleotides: TGTGCCAGCAGCCCAGGACTAGAGGTAGGGGAGCAGTACTTC. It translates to CASSPGLEVGEQYF.

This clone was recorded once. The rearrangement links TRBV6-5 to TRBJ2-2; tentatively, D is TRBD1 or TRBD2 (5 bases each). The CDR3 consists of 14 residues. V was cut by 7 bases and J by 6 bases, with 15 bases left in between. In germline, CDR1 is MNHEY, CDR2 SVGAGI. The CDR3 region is CASKRDPLSGELFF. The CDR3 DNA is TGTGCCAGCAAAAGGGACCCCCTCTCCGGGGAGCTGTTTTTT.

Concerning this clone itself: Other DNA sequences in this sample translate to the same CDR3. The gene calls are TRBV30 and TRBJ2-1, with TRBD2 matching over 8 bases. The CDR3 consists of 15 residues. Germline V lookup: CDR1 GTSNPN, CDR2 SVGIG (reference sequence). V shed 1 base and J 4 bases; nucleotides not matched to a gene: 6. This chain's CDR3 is CAWSGAGGFYNEQFF. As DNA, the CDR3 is TGTGCCTGGAGTGGGGCGGGAGGTTTTTACAATGAGCAGTTCTTC.

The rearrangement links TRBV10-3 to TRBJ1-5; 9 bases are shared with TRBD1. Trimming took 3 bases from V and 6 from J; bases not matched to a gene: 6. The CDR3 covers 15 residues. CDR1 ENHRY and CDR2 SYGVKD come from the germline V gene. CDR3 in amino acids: CAISDPTGGGQPQHF. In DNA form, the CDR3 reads TGTGCCATCAGTGACCCTACAGGGGGCGGTCAGCCCCAGCATTTT.

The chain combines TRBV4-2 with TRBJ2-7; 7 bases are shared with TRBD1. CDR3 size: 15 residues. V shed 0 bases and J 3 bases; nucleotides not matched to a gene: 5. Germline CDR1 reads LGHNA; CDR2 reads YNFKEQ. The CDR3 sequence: CASSQDGGTDYEQYF. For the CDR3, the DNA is TGTGCCAGCAGCCAAGATGGTGGGACAGACTACGAGCAGTACTTC.

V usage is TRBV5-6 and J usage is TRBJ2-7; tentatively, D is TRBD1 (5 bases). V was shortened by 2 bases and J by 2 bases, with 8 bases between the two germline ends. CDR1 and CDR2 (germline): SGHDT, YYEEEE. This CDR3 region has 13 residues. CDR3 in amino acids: CASSFQGTYEQYF. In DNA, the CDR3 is TGTGCCAGCAGCTTCCAGGGTACCTACGAGCAGTACTTC. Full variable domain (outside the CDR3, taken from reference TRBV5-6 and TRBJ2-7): DAGVTQSPTHLIKTRGQQVTLRCSPKSGHDTVSWYQQALGQGPQFIFQYYEEEERQRGNFPDRFSGHQFPNYSSELNVNALLLGDSALYLCASSFQGTYEQYFGPGTRLTVT.

CDR3 loop: CASIPKGVGWYSNQPQHF. For the CDR3, the DNA is TGTGCCAGCATTCCTAAGGGGGTAGGGTGGTATAGCAATCAGCCCCAGCATTTT. The J gene is TRBJ1-5, the V gene TRBV7-9; TRBD1 is a possible D gene (6 bases). The CDR3 runs 18 residues. Germline loops: CDR1 SEHNR, CDR2 FQNEAQ (reference sequence). Trimming stripped 7 bases from V and 0 bases from J, with 22 bases between.

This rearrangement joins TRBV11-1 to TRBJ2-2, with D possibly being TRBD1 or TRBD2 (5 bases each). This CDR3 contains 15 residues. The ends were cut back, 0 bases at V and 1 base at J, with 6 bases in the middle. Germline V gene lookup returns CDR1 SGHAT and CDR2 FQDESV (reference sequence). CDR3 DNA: TGTGCCAGCAGCTTAGCGGGGGAGAACACCGGGGAGCTGTTTTTT. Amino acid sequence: CASSLAGENTGELFF.

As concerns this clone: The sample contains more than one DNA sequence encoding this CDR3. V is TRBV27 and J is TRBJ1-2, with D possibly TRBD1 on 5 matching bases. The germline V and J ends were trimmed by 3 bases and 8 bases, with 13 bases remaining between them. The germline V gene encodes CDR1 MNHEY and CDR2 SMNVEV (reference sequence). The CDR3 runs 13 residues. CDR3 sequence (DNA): TGTGCCAGCAGTTTGGGAGCAGGGTACGGCTACACCTTC. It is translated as CASSLGAGYGYTF.

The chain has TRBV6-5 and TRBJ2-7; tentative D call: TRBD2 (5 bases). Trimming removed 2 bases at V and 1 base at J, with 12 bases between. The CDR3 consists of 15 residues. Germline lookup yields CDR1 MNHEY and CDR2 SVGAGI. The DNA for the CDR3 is TGTGCCAGCAGTTACCGGAACCGGGGATCCTACGAGCAGTACTTC. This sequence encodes CASSYRNRGSYEQYF.

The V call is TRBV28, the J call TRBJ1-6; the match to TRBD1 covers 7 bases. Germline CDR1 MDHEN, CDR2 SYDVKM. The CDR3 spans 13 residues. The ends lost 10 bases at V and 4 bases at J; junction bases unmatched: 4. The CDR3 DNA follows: TGTGCCATCACACAGGGGTATAATTCACCCCTCCACTTT. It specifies CAITQGYNSPLHF.

The CDR3 reads CSVRGTSSYEQYF. CDR3 DNA: TGCAGCGTTAGGGGGACTAGCAGCTACGAGCAGTACTTC. This chain connects TRBV29-1 to TRBJ2-7, with 9 bases that match TRBD2. Germline V gives CDR1 SQVTM, CDR2 ANQGSEA. This CDR3 spans 13 amino acids. V gave up 5 bases and J gave up 3 bases; unmatched junction bases: 5.

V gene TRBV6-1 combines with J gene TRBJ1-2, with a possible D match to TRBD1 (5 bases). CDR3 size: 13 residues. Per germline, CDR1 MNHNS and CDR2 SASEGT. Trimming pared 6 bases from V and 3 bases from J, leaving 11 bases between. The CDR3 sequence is CASRVDIDYGYTF. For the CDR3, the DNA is TGTGCCAGCAGGGTGGACATAGACTATGGCTACACCTTC.

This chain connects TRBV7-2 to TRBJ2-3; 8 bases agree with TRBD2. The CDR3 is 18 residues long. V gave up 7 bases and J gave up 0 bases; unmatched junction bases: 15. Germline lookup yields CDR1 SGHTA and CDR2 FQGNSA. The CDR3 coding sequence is TGTGCCAGCACCCAAGCAGCTAGCGGGTCGTCTAGCACAGATACGCAGTATTTT. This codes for CASTQAASGSSSTDTQYF.